This record covers a single T cell receptor (beta chain). The data belong to a study of cytomegalovirus exposure and HLA in healthy donors. The CDR3 has 14 amino acids. CDR1 and CDR2 (germline): SGHVS, FQNEAQ. Deletions cut 0 bases from V and 2 bases from J, with 8 bases between. Sequencing was performed with immunoSEQ multiplex PCR; in TCRdb, only in-frame clones are kept and a portion is missing. The table lists some 98,000 clones, around 88% of them singletons. Sequencing input: PBMCs. This receptor was taken from a woman under 40 in good health and CMV-seronegative. The chain employs TRBV7-8 and TRBJ2-7; D gene ambiguous. The CDR3 DNA is TGTGCCAGCAGCTTAGCGGCAGGAACCTACGAGCAGTACTTC. This translates into CASSLAAGTYEQYF.